Listed below are T cell receptor beta chains from one sample, sequenced in a study of OX40 agonist ivuxolimab in advanced cancers. Sequencing used immunoSEQ multiplex PCR; TCRdb keeps in-frame clones, though not all of them. The repertoire has tens of thousands of clones, around 82% of them found once; the top ten carry 3% to 4.5%. This material consisted of CD4+ or CD8+ T cells sorted from blood, taken in a trial of the OX40 agonist ivuxolimab. These receptors were taken from an adult with an advanced solid tumor such as melanoma, head and neck, liver or kidney cancer. Both conserved end residues are part of each CDR3. Fields, in order: CDR3 protein, CDR3 DNA, clone size, J gene, V gene, D gene. The D gene is left open where the match is weak. Not every row has a clone size; where given, it reads once, few, many or a size class.

cdr3_aa: CASREGRLDGYGYTF
cdr3_nt: TGTGCCAGCAGGGAGGGGAGGTTGGACGGCTATGGCTACACCTTC
clone_size: NA
j_call: TRBJ1-2
v_call: TRBV6-1
d_call: NA

cdr3_aa: CATSPGGQGMHEQFF
cdr3_nt: TGTGCCACCAGTCCCGGGGGACAGGGGATGCATGAGCAGTTCTTC
clone_size: NA
j_call: TRBJ2-1
v_call: TRBV15
d_call: TRBD1

cdr3_aa: CATTGSINSEAFF
cdr3_nt: TGTGCCACCACAGGGAGCATCAACTCCGAAGCTTTCTTT
clone_size: NA
j_call: TRBJ1-1
v_call: TRBV6-5
d_call: NA

cdr3_aa: CASSTRLAAYNEQFF
cdr3_nt: TGTGCCAGCAGCACCCGACTAGCGGCCTACAATGAGCAGTTCTTC
clone_size: NA
j_call: TRBJ2-1
v_call: TRBV9
d_call: TRBD2

cdr3_aa: CASSLDSGTGTRYF
cdr3_nt: TGTGCCAGCAGCTTAGATTCCGGGACAGGGACCCGATACTTC
clone_size: NA
j_call: TRBJ2-5
v_call: TRBV5-8
d_call: TRBD1

cdr3_aa: CASSLTGSYEQYF
cdr3_nt: TGTGCCAGCAGTTTAACAGGTAGCTACGAGCAGTACTTC
clone_size: NA
j_call: TRBJ2-7
v_call: TRBV28
d_call: NA

cdr3_aa: CGSSLVAGGSTEAFF
cdr3_nt: TGTGGCAGCAGCTTGGTGGCAGGGGGTAGCACTGAAGCTTTCTTT
clone_size: NA
j_call: TRBJ1-1
v_call: TRBV7-9
d_call: TRBD1

cdr3_aa: CASSEGQGFNEQYF
cdr3_nt: TGTGCCAGCAGCGAGGGACAGGGCTTTAACGAGCAGTACTTC
clone_size: NA
j_call: TRBJ2-7
v_call: TRBV7-8
d_call: TRBD1

cdr3_aa: CASSLGTASEQFF
cdr3_nt: TGTGCCAGCAGTCTTGGGACAGCCTCGGAGCAGTTCTTC
clone_size: NA
j_call: TRBJ2-1
v_call: TRBV27
d_call: TRBD1

cdr3_aa: CASSQDISGEGGANVLTF
cdr3_nt: TGCGCCAGCAGCCAAGATATAAGCGGCGAAGGTGGGGCCAACGTCCTGACTTTC
clone_size: NA
j_call: TRBJ2-6
v_call: TRBV4-3
d_call: NA

cdr3_aa: CASSQDWIPGPGELFF
cdr3_nt: TGCGCCAGCAGCCAAGATTGGATCCCAGGCCCCGGGGAGCTGTTTTTT
clone_size: NA
j_call: TRBJ2-2
v_call: TRBV4-1
d_call: NA

cdr3_aa: CASSLGLSDTQYF
cdr3_nt: TGTGCCAGCAGCTTGGGGCTTTCAGATACGCAGTATTTT
clone_size: NA
j_call: TRBJ2-3
v_call: TRBV7-2
d_call: NA

cdr3_aa: CASSRTSGSRTDTQYF
cdr3_nt: TGTGCCAGCAGCCGGACTAGCGGGAGTAGGACAGATACGCAGTATTTT
clone_size: NA
j_call: TRBJ2-3
v_call: TRBV7-2
d_call: TRBD2

cdr3_aa: CASSFDDQGIDTQYF
cdr3_nt: TGTGCCAGCAGCTTCGATGACCAGGGCATTGATACGCAGTATTTT
clone_size: NA
j_call: TRBJ2-3
v_call: TRBV5-4
d_call: NA

cdr3_aa: CASSILGGAPYEQYF
cdr3_nt: TGTGCCAGTAGTATATTGGGGGGCGCCCCCTACGAGCAGTACTTC
clone_size: NA
j_call: TRBJ2-7
v_call: TRBV19
d_call: NA

cdr3_aa: CAWSPTSGKGYEQYF
cdr3_nt: TGTGCCTGGAGTCCTACTAGCGGGAAGGGCTACGAGCAGTACTTC
clone_size: NA
j_call: TRBJ2-7
v_call: TRBV30
d_call: TRBD2

cdr3_aa: CASSLVLARGNEQFF
cdr3_nt: TGTGCCAGCAGCTTAGTACTAGCTAGAGGGAATGAGCAGTTCTTC
clone_size: NA
j_call: TRBJ2-1
v_call: TRBV7-9
d_call: NA

cdr3_aa: CASSRGPGELFF
cdr3_nt: TGTGCCAGCAGCCGAGGGCCCGGGGAGCTGTTTTTT
clone_size: NA
j_call: TRBJ2-2
v_call: TRBV27
d_call: NA

cdr3_aa: CASSLALGNTGELFF
cdr3_nt: TGTGCCAGCAGCTTAGCTCTCGGTAACACCGGGGAGCTGTTTTTT
clone_size: NA
j_call: TRBJ2-2
v_call: TRBV7-2
d_call: NA

cdr3_aa: CAWIRNGQGRYNEQFF
cdr3_nt: TGTGCCTGGATTAGGAATGGACAGGGGCGGTACAATGAGCAGTTCTTC
clone_size: NA
j_call: TRBJ2-1
v_call: TRBV30
d_call: TRBD1

cdr3_aa: CATSRGSGWGNEQFF
cdr3_nt: TGTGCCACCAGCAGAGGTAGCGGGTGGGGTAATGAGCAGTTCTTC
clone_size: NA
j_call: TRBJ2-1
v_call: TRBV15
d_call: TRBD2

cdr3_aa: CASSLSGANTDTQYF
cdr3_nt: TGTGCCAGCAGCTTATCCGGGGCTAACACAGATACGCAGTATTTT
clone_size: NA
j_call: TRBJ2-3
v_call: TRBV7-3
d_call: NA

cdr3_aa: CASSSAGRDGPYEQYF
cdr3_nt: TGTGCCAGCAGCTCCGCAGGCCGGGACGGACCCTACGAGCAGTACTTC
clone_size: NA
j_call: TRBJ2-7
v_call: TRBV7-2
d_call: NA

cdr3_aa: CASSFYGTGLRYGYTF
cdr3_nt: TGTGCCAGCAGTTTTTATGGGACAGGTTTACGATATGGCTACACCTTC
clone_size: few
j_call: TRBJ1-2
v_call: TRBV28
d_call: TRBD1

cdr3_aa: CASSRGTSGTTQYF
cdr3_nt: TGCGCCAGCAGCCGGGGGACTAGCGGGACAACGCAGTACTTC
clone_size: NA
j_call: TRBJ2-5
v_call: TRBV4-3
d_call: TRBD2

cdr3_aa: CAISRDRTYNEQFF
cdr3_nt: TGTGCCATCAGTCGGGACAGGACCTACAATGAGCAGTTCTTC
clone_size: NA
j_call: TRBJ2-1
v_call: TRBV10-3
d_call: TRBD1